A single sample is the source of the 18 T cell receptor beta chains below, sequenced in a study of blood T cell repertoires in COVID-19. TCRdb keeps only in-frame clones here, not all; method: immunoSEQ multiplex PCR. In the table there are around 200,000 clones, about nine tenths of which are singletons. The sequenced sample consisted of PBMCs or T cells enriched from blood (not recorded which). Receptors originate from a woman aged 40 to 50 with acute COVID-19.

This clone was detected once. V gene TRBV24-1 combines with J gene TRBJ1-2; 8 bases map to TRBD1. Germline CDR1 and CDR2: KGHDR and SFDVKD. Losses at the gene ends were 3 bases for V and 2 bases for J; bases not matched to a gene: 10. CDR3 length: 17 residues. The CDR3, as DNA: TGTGCCACCAGTGATACCCCGGACAGGGAGGGAAACTATGGCTACACCTTC. Its protein is CATSDTPDREGNYGYTF.

This clone was recorded only once. V and J are TRBV5-6 and TRBJ1-1, with a weak D call TRBD1 (5 bases). The CDR3 totals 14 residues. Trimming removed 0 bases from V and 1 base from J, with 7 bases in between. Germline assignment: CDR1 SGHDT and CDR2 YYEEEE. The CDR3 loop reads CASSLAGENTEAFF. The CDR3 region has the DNA TGTGCCAGCAGCTTGGCGGGGGAGAACACTGAAGCTTTCTTT.

V gene TRBV5-1 combines with J gene TRBJ2-5; D possibly corresponds to TRBD1 (6 bases). The CDR3 contains 18 residues. The V end was cut by 0 bases, the J end by 1 base, with 19 bases between. Germline CDR1 and CDR2: SGHRS and YFSETQ. The CDR3 DNA follows: TGCGCCAGCAGCTTGGTGGGGGCCACGGGGCGGACCCAAGAGACCCAGTACTTC. The encoded protein is CASSLVGATGRTQETQYF. The variable domain in full, completed from reference TRBV5-1 and TRBJ2-5, reads KAGVTQTPRYLIKTRGQQVTLSCSPISGHRSVSWYQQTPGQGLQFLFEYFSETQRNKGNFPGRFSGRQFSNSRSEMNVSTLELGDSALYLCASSLVGATGRTQETQYFGPGTRLLVL.

CDR3 protein: CASSAGPGEFF. Written as DNA, the CDR3 is TGCGCCAGCAGCGCAGGCCCCGGGGAGTTCTTC. The chain recombines TRBV5-1 with TRBJ2-1, with a weak D call TRBD2 (5 bases). The V end lost 4 bases, the J end lost 14 bases, and 13 bases lay between the germline ends. Germline-derived CDR1 and CDR2 are SGHRS and YFSETQ. This CDR3 is built from 11 residues.

V gene TRBV5-1 combines with J gene TRBJ1-3; 7 bases fit TRBD1. This CDR3 is built from 15 residues. The junction had 1 base not matched to a gene; V was cut back by 0 bases and J by 1 base. Germline lookup yields CDR1 SGHRS and CDR2 YFSETQ. CDR3 in DNA: TGCGCCAGCAGCTTGGCGGGACAGTCTGGAAACACCATATATTTT. It specifies CASSLAGQSGNTIYF.

The CDR3 nucleotides are TGTGCCAGCAGCTTAGACCGGGACAGGGTGAATGGCTACACCTTC. Protein: CASSLDRDRVNGYTF. This chain joins TRBV7-2 and TRBJ1-2; 9 bases are a match to TRBD1. The CDR3 contains 15 residues. The germline CDR1 and CDR2 sequences are SGHTA and FQGNSA. V was clipped by 1 base and J by 6 bases; unmatched bases: 6.

The chain carries TRBV2 and TRBJ2-3, with 7 bases lining up with TRBD1. The germline CDR1 and CDR2 sequences are SNHLY and FYNNEI. The CDR3 loop spans 15 amino acids. V was pared by 5 bases and J by 5 bases, with 10 bases of the junction left unmatched. Here the CDR3 reads CASSYSQGDIDTQYF. The CDR3 DNA follows: TGTGCCAGCAGTTATAGCCAGGGGGATATAGATACGCAGTATTTT.

V and J are TRBV12-3 or TRBV12-4 and TRBJ1-2; D is ambiguous. The CDR3 loop spans 13 amino acids. Deletions cut 7 bases from V and 4 bases from J, with 13 bases between. The CDR3 DNA is TGTGCCAGCATCTCGACGGCGGGCTATGGCTACACCTTC. Protein product: CASISTAGYGYTF.

This clone occurred once. V is TRBV4-2 and J is TRBJ1-1; the D is unclear. The CDR3 has 14 residues. In germline, CDR1 is LGHNA, CDR2 YNFKEQ. Trimming took 4 bases from V and 7 from J, leaving 16 bases between them. The DNA of the CDR3 is TGTGCCAGCAGCCTTGGGAACATTCGGGATGAAGCTTTCTTT. Its translation is CASSLGNIRDEAFF.

The gene calls are TRBV5-5 and TRBJ2-7; maybe TRBD2 (5 bases). This CDR3 has 13 amino acids. The germline V and J ends were trimmed by 0 bases and 6 bases, with 10 bases remaining between them. From germline, CDR1 is SGHKS and CDR2 YYEKEE (reference sequence). CDR3 in DNA: TGTGCCAGCAGCTTGGCGGGAAGGGCCGAGCAGTACTTC. The encoded protein is CASSLAGRAEQYF.

The rearrangement joins TRBV7-2 to TRBJ1-2; a weak D match, TRBD1 (5 bases). The length of the CDR3 is 15 residues. The V gene's germline CDR1 is SGHTA and CDR2 FQGNSA. Trimming cost V 1 base and J 1 base, with 10 bases left between them. This chain's CDR3 is CASSLGGGVNYGYTF. The CDR3 coding sequence is TGTGCCAGCAGCTTAGGGGGCGGAGTTAACTATGGCTACACCTTC.

This clone was observed a handful of times. The CDR3 coding sequence is TGTGCCAGCAGCTTGACAGGGGAGAACATTCAGTACTTC. Translating gives CASSLTGENIQYF. This chain connects TRBV5-4 to TRBJ2-4; 7 bases are a match to TRBD1. Germline V gene lookup returns CDR1 SGHNT and CDR2 YYREEE (reference sequence). CDR3 length equals 13 residues. V shed 1 base and J 7 bases; nucleotides not matched to a gene: 2.

The V call is TRBV3-1 (or the pseudogene TRBV3-2), the J call TRBJ2-2, with 7 bases aligning to TRBD2. The CDR3 is made up of 15 amino acids. Trimming took 4 bases from V and 4 from J; bases not matched to a gene: 6. The germline CDR1 and CDR2 sequences are LGHDT and YNNKEL (reference sequence). CDR3 region: CASSLRLAITGELFF. The CDR3 region has the DNA TGTGCCAGCAGCCTCCGACTAGCTATCACCGGGGAGCTGTTTTTT.

In this sample, this clone turned up once. The rearrangement joins TRBV20-1 to TRBJ2-3, with TRBD2 identical over 8 bases. The CDR3 has 14 amino acids. Trimming cost V 3 bases and J 2 bases; bases outside gene matches: 4. Looked up from germline, CDR1 is DFQATT and CDR2 is SNEGSKA (reference sequence). The CDR3 DNA follows: TGCAGTGCTAGTGAGCGGGGGATCACAGATACGCAGTATTTT. This translates into CSASERGITDTQYF.

The rearrangement uses TRBV5-5 and TRBJ1-2; D is uncertain. Trimming stripped 0 bases from V and 1 base from J, with 7 bases between. The CDR3 spans 14 residues. CDR1 SGHKS and CDR2 YYEKEE come from the germline V gene (reference sequence). The CDR3 sequence: CASSLDGVNYGYTF. As DNA, the CDR3 is TGTGCCAGCAGCTTGGACGGGGTTAACTATGGCTACACCTTC. Full variable domain (rest looked up from reference TRBV5-5 and TRBJ1-2): DAGVTQSPTHLIKTRGQQVTLRCSPISGHKSVSWYQQVLGQGPQFIFQYYEKEERGRGNFPDRFSARQFPNYSSELNVNALLLGDSALYLCASSLDGVNYGYTFGSGTRLTVV.

This chain uses TRBV6-5 with TRBJ2-2; the D gene is possibly TRBD2 (5 bases). Germline lookup yields CDR1 MNHEY and CDR2 SVGAGI. Between the trimmed V and J ends, which lost 6 bases and 4 bases, there was a span of 9 bases. CDR3 length equals 13 residues. CDR3 coding DNA: TGTGCCAGCAGGAGGGCCGGCACCGGGGAGCTGTTTTTT. It codes for CASRRAGTGELFF.

The chain joins TRBV12-3 or TRBV12-4 to TRBJ1-5; D call uncertain. The CDR3 runs to 12 residues. V lost 6 bases to trimming and J lost 12 bases, with 15 bases between them. CDR3 sequence: CASSPDRRGQHF. The DNA of the CDR3 is TGTGCCAGCAGCCCCGACCGCCGGGGCCAGCATTTT.

The chain employs TRBV5-6 and TRBJ2-1, with a weak D call TRBD1 (5 bases). CDR1 is SGHDT, CDR2 YYEEEE, per germline. CDR3 size: 14 residues. Trimming took 4 bases from V and 6 from J, leaving 14 bases between them. The CDR3 region is CASSRGAGPNEQFF. The CDR3 DNA reads TGTGCCAGCAGCAGGGGTGCCGGGCCCAATGAGCAGTTCTTC.